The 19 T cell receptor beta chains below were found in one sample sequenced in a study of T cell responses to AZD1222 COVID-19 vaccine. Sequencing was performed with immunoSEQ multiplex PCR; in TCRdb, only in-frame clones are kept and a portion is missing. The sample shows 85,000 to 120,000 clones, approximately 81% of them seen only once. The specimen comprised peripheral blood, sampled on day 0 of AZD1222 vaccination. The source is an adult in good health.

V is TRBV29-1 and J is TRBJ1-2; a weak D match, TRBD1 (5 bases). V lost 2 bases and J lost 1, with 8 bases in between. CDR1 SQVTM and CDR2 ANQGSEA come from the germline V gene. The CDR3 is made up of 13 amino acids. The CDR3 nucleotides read TGCAGCGTTGAAACCAGGGTTAACTATGGCTACACCTTC. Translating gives CSVETRVNYGYTF.

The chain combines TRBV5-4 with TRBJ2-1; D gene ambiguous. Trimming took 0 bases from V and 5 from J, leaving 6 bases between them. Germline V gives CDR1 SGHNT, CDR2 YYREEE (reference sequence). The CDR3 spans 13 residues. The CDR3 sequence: CASSLDRNNEQFF. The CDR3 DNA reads TGTGCCAGCAGCTTGGACAGAAACAATGAGCAGTTCTTC. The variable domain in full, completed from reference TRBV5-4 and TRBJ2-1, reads ETGVTQSPTHLIKTRGQQVTLRCSSQSGHNTVSWYQQALGQGPQFIFQYYREEENGRGNFPPRFSGLQFPNYSSELNVNALELDDSALYLCASSLDRNNEQFFGPGTRLTVL.

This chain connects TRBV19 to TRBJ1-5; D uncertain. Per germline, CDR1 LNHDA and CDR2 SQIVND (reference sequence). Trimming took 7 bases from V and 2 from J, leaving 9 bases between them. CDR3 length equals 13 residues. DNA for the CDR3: TGTGCCAGTATGAGTCTAGGCAATCAGCCCCAGCATTTT. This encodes CASMSLGNQPQHF.

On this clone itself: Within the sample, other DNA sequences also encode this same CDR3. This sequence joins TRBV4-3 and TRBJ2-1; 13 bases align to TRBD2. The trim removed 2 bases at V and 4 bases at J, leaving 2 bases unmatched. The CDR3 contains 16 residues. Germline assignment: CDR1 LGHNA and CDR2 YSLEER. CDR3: CASSQRLAGGYNEQFF. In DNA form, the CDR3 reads TGCGCCAGCAGCCAAAGACTAGCGGGAGGTTACAATGAGCAGTTCTTC.

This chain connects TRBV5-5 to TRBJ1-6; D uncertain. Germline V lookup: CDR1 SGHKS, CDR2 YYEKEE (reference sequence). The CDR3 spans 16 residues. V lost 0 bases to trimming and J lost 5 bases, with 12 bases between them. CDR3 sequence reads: CASSLATRLNNSPLHF. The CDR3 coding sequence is TGTGCCAGCAGCTTGGCCACACGGCTAAATAATTCACCCCTCCACTTT.

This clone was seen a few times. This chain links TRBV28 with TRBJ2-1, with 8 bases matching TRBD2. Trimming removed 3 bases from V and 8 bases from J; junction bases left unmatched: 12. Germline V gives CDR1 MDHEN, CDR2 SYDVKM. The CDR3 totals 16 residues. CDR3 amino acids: CASSLEGGGRIYEQFF. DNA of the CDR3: TGTGCCAGCAGTTTGGAGGGGGGCGGGAGGATCTATGAGCAGTTCTTC.

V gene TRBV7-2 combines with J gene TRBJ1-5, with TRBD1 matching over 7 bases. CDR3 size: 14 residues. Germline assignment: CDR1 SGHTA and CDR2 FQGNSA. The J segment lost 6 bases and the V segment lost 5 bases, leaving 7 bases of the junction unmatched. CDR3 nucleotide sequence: TGTGCCAGCAGCCCCCGACAGGGTCGTCAGCCCCAGCATTTT. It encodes CASSPRQGRQPQHF.

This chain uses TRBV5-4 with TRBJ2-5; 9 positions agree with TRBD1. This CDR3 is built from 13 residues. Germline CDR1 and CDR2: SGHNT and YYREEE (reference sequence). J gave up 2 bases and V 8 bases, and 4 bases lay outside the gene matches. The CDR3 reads CASKGQGQETQYF. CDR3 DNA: TGTGCCAGTAAGGGACAGGGACAAGAGACCCAGTACTTC.

CDR3 region: CASSLRTSGRAREQFF. Written as DNA, the CDR3 is TGTGCCAGCAGTTTGAGGACTAGCGGGAGGGCCCGGGAGCAGTTCTTC. The chain employs TRBV28 and TRBJ2-1; TRBD2 agrees at 15 bases. The junction had 7 bases not matched to a gene; V was cut back by 3 bases and J by 10 bases. CDR3 length: 16 amino acids. Germline lookup yields CDR1 MDHEN and CDR2 SYDVKM.

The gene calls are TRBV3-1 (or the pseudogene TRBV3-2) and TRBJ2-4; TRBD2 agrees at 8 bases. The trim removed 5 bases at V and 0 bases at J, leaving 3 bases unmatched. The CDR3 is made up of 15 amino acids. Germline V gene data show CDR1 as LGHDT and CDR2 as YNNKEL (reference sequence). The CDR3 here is CASSRSGRAKNIQYF. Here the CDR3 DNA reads TGTGCCAGCAGCAGAAGCGGGAGAGCCAAAAACATTCAGTACTTC.

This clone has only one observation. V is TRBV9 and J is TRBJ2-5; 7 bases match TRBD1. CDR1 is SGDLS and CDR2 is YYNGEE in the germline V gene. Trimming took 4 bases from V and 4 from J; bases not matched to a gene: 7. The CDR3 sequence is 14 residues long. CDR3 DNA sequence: TGTGCCAGCAGCTCGGGACAGCGGCGAGAGACCCAGTACTTC. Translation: CASSSGQRRETQYF.

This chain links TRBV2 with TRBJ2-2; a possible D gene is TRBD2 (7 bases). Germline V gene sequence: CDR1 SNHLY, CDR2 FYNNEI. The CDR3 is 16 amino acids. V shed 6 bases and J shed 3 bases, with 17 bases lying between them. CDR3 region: CASRAPGGLYTGELFF. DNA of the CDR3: TGTGCCAGCAGAGCGCCCGGGGGGCTATACACCGGGGAGCTGTTTTTT.

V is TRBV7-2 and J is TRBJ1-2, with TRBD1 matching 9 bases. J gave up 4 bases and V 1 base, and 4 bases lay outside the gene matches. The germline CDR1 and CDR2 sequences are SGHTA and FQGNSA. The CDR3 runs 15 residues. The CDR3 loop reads CASSLGQGGIYGYTF. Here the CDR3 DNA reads TGTGCCAGCAGCTTAGGACAGGGGGGAATCTATGGCTACACCTTC.

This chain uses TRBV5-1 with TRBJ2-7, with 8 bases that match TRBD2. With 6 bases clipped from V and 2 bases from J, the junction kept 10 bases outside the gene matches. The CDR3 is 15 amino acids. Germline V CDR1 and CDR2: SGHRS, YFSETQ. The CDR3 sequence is CASKSSGSGTYEQYF. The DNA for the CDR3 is TGCGCCAGCAAATCTTCGGGTAGCGGGACCTACGAGCAGTACTTC.

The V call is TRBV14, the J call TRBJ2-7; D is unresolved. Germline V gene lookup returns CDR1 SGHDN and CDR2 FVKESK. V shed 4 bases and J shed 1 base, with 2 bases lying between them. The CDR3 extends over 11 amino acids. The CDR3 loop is CASSRSYEQYF. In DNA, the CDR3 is TGTGCCAGCAGCCGTTCCTACGAGCAGTACTTC. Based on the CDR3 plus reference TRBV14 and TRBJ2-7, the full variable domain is EAGVTQFPSHSVIEKGQTVTLRCDPISGHDNLYWYRRVMGKEIKFLLHFVKESKQDESGMPNNRFLAERTGGTYSTLKVQPAELEDSGVYFCASSRSYEQYFGPGTRLTVT.

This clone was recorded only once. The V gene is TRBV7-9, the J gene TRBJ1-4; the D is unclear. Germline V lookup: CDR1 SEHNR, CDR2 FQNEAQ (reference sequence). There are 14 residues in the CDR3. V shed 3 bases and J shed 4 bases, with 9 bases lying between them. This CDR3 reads CASSFRQSNEKLFF. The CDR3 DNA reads TGTGCCAGCAGCTTTCGGCAGAGTAATGAAAAACTGTTTTTT.

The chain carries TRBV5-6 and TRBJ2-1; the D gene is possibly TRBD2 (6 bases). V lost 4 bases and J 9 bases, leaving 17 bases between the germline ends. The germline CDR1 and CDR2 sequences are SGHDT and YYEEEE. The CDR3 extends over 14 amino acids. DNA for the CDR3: TGTGCCAGCAGCAACATCGGGGGAATAGGTGAGCAGTTCTTC. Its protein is CASSNIGGIGEQFF.

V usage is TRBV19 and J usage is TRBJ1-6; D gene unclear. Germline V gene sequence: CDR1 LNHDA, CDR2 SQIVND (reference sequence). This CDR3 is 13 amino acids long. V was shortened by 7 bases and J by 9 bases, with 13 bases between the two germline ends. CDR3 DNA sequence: TGTGCCAGTACCCAATCAGGTGGTTCACCCCTCCACTTT. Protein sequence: CASTQSGGSPLHF.

In DNA, the CDR3 is TGCGCCAGCAGCCAAGCCCCCCGGACAGATTGGAATCAGCCCCAGCATTTT. Translated, it gives CASSQAPRTDWNQPQHF. The rearrangement links TRBV4-1 to TRBJ1-5; D possibly corresponds to TRBD1 (6 bases). This CDR3 is 17 amino acids long. Germline V gene sequence: CDR1 MGHRA, CDR2 YSYEKL. V lost 1 base, J lost 4 bases, and 17 bases lay in between.